This T cell receptor beta chain was observed in a study of T-cell reconstitution after alpha-beta-depleted transplantation in children. Germline trimming cut 5 bases from V and 7 bases from J; bases unmatched to any gene: 10. Germline V gene sequence: CDR1 DFQATT, CDR2 SNEGSKA (reference sequence). This CDR3 contains 14 residues. Unique molecular identifiers tagged the TCRbeta library. One entry per CDR3 protein, called by TCRdb with MiXCR from the PCR reads. This table has under 300,000 distinct CDR3 sequences, roughly 12% appearing once. This clonotype was observed many times. Sample: peripheral blood, taken 180 days after TCRalphabeta/CD19-depleted stem cell transplant. V and J are TRBV20-1 and TRBJ2-1; TRBD1 aligns across 8 bases. This TCR was recovered from a male patient aged 2-15 years who had a stem cell transplant for chronic granulomatous disease, so the T cells may come from the graft donor. The CDR3 sequence: CSARGQGKGNEQFF. The CDR3 DNA sequence: TGCAGTGCTCGAGGACAGGGAAAGGGGAATGAGCAGTTCTTC.